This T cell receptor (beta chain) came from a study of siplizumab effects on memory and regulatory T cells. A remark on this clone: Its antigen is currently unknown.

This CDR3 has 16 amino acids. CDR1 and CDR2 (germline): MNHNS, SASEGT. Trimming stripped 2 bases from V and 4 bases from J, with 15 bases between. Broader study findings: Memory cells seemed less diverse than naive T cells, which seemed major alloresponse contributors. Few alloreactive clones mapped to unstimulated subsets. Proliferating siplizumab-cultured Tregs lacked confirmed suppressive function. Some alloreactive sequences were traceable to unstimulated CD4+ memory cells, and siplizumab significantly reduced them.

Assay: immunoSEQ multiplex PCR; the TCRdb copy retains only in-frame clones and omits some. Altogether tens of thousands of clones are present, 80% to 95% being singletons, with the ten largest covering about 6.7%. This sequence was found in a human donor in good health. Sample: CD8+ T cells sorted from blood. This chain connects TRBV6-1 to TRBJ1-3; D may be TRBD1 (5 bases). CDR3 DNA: TGTGCCAGCAGTGAAAGGACAAGGTCTTCCGGAAACACCATATATTTT. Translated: CASSERTRSSGNTIYF.